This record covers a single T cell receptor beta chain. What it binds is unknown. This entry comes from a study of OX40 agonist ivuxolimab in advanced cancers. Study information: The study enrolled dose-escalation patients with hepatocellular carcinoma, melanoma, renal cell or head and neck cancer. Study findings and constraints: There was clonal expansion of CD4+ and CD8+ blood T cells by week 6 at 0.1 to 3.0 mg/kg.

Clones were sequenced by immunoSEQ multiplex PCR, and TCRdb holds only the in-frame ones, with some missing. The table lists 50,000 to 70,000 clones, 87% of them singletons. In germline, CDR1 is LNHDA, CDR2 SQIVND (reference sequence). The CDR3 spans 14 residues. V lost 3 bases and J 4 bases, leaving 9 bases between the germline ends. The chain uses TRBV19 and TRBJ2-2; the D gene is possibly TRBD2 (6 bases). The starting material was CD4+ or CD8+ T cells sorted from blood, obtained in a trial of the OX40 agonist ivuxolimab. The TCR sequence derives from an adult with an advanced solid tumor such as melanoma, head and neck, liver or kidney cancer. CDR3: CASSMEGSTGELFF. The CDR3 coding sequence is TGTGCCAGTAGTATGGAGGGATCCACCGGGGAGCTGTTTTTT. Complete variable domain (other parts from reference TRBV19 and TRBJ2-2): DGGITQSPKYLFRKEGQNVTLSCEQNLNHDAMYWYRQDPGQGLRLIYYSQIVNDFQKGDIAEGYSVSREKKESFPLTVTSAQKNPTAFYLCASSMEGSTGELFFGEGSRLTVL.